This T cell receptor (beta chain) stems from a study of patients and donors after allogeneic stem cell transplantation. This clonotype came up a few times. MiXCR, run by TCRdb on the RT-PCR reads, gives a single entry per CDR3 protein. Among about 200,000 distinct CDR3 sequences listed, 35% to 45% were seen once. The receptor was derived from a human donor who was either an allogeneic HSCT recipient or a stem cell or donor lymphocyte infusion donor (not recorded which). It is not recorded whose cells these are; they may come from a transplant donor. Sequences were obtained from blood, either unsorted or a sorted T cell fraction (not recorded which).

As DNA, the CDR3 is TGTGCCAGCTCACTTGGACAGGGGGCGAGGCAGCCCCAGCATTTT. Translating gives CASSLGQGARQPQHF. The chain joins TRBV18 to TRBJ1-5; the match to TRBD1 covers 11 bases. This CDR3 has 15 amino acids. The junction had 6 bases not matched to a gene; V was cut back by 4 bases and J by 7 bases. Germline V CDR1 and CDR2: KGHSH, LQKENI.